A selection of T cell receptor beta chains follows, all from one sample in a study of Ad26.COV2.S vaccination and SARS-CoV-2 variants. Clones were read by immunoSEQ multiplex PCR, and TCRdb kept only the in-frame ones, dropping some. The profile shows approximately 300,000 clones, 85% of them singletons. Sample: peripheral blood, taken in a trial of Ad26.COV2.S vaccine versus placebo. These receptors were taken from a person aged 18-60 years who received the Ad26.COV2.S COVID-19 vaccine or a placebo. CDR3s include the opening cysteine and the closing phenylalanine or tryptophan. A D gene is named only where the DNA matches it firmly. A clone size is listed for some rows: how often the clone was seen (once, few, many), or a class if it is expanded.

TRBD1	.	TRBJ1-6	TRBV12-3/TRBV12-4	TGTGCCAGCAGTTCCAGGGGGCTTTCACCCCTCCACTTT	CASSSRGLSPLHF
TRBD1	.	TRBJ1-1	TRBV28	TGTGCCAGCAGTGACAGGGGCAACACTGAAGCTTTCTTT	CASSDRGNTEAFF
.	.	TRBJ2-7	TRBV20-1	TGCAGTGCTAGTCCCGGGATCAGACTCTACGAGCAGTACTTC	CSASPGIRLYEQYF
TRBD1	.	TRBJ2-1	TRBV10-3	TGTGCCATCACCCCAGGGACAGCCGAACGGGATGAGCAGTTCTTC	CAITPGTAERDEQFF
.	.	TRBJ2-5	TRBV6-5	TGTGCCAGCACCCCGAGTGTCGGAGAGACCCAGTACTTC	CASTPSVGETQYF
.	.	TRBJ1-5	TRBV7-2	TGTGCCAGCAGCCTCACCGGGCCATCGAGGCAGCCCCAGCATTTT	CASSLTGPSRQPQHF
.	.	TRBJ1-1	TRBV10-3	TGTGCCATCAGTTTCGGTGGTAACACTGAAGCTTTCTTT	CAISFGGNTEAFF
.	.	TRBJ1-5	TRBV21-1	TGTGCCAGCAGCAAAGCAACAGGAATTCAGCCCCAGCATTTT	CASSKATGIQPQHF
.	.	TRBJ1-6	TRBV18	TGTGCCAGCTCGTCCCGCTCGGGAAGTTCACCCCTCCACTTT	CASSSRSGSSPLHF
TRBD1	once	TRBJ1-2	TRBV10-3	TGTGCCATCAGTGGGGGACTATTCCCTGGGACAGGGGGCGCTTATAGCTATGGCTACACCTTC	CAISGGLFPGTGGAYSYGYTF
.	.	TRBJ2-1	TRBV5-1	TGCGCCAGCAGCTCGATGGTTGGGACGGTGGAGGGCAATGAGCAGTTCTTC	CASSSMVGTVEGNEQFF
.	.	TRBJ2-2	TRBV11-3	TGTGCCAGCAGCTTCGGGACGAACACCGGGGAGCTGTTTTTT	CASSFGTNTGELFF
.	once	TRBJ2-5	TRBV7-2	TGTGCCAGCAGCTCGTGGACAGTAGAAGAGACCCAGTACTTC	CASSSWTVEETQYF
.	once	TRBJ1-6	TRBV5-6	TGTGCCAGCAGCTCCAACGGACCCGGAAATAATTCACCCCTCCACTTT	CASSSNGPGNNSPLHF
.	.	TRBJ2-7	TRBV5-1	TGCGCCAGCAGACTACGGGACGGAGCCTACGAGCAGTACTTC	CASRLRDGAYEQYF
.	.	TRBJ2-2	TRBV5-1	TGCGCCAGCAGCTATGGAGGCTTAGTAAGGGGCAACGGGGAGCTGTTTTTT	CASSYGGLVRGNGELFF
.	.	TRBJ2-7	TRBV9	TGTGCCAGCAGAAAGATGTCGGACAGCGCCTCCTACGAGCAGTACTTC	CASRKMSDSASYEQYF
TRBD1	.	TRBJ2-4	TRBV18	TGTGCCAGCTGTGATTGGACAGGTCCGGCCAAAAACATTCAGTACTTC	CASCDWTGPAKNIQYF
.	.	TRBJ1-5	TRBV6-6	TGTGCCAGCAGGCAGACAGATAGGTCCAATCAGCCCCAGCATTTT	CASRQTDRSNQPQHF
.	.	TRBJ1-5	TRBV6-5	TGTGCCAGCAGAGAGGGGAGCAATCAGCCCCAGCATTTT	CASREGSNQPQHF
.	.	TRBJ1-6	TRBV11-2	TGTGCCAGCAGCCCGCACCCCAAGAATAATTCACCCCTCCACTTT	CASSPHPKNNSPLHF
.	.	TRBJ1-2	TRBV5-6	TGTGCCAGCAGCCCGGGGGGCTTAAGGGATGGCTACACCTTC	CASSPGGLRDGYTF
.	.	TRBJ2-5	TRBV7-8	TGTGCCAGCAGCCCGCACCCCCAAGAGACCCAGTACTTC	CASSPHPQETQYF
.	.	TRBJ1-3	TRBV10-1	TGCGCCAGCAGTGACCAGGTGACGGACCCGAAAGTAAGACGGAGTCCTAGGCATTTT	CASSDQVTDPKVRRSPRHF
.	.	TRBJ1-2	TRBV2	TGTGCCAGCAACCAGCAGGGCGACTATGGCTACACCTTC	CASNQQGDYGYTF
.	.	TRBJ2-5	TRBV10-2	TGCGCCAGCAGAGAAAAAGAGACCCAGTACTTC	CASREKETQYF
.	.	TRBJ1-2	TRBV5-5	TGTGCCAGCAGCTTGGTGGTCAACGGCTATGGCTACACCTTC	CASSLVVNGYGYTF
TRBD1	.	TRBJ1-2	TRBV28	TGTGCCAGCAGTTCAGCTGGAGGACAGGCAGGGGGCTACACCTTC	CASSSAGGQAGGYTF
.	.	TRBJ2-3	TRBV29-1	TGCAGCGTTGTCCCGGCAGATACGCAGTATTTT	CSVVPADTQYF
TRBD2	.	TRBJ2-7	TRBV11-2	TGTGCCAGCAGCGGTACCGGACTAGCGGGATTCGAGCAGTACTTC	CASSGTGLAGFEQYF
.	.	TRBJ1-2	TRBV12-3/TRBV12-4	TGTGCCAGCAGTCCTATGGACAGCTATGGCTACACCTTC	CASSPMDSYGYTF
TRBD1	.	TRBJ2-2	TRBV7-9	TGTGCCAGCAGCCCACCCGGATTAATCAGGGGGACCGGGGAGCTGTTTTTT	CASSPPGLIRGTGELFF
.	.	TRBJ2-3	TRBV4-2	TGTGCCAGCAGCCAAGAAGGCCCCCGGGATACGCAGTATTTT	CASSQEGPRDTQYF
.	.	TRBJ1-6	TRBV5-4	TGTGCCAGCAGAGCACAGGGTTCGTATTCACCCCTCCACTTT	CASRAQGSYSPLHF
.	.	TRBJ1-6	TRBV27	TGTGCCAGCAGTTCGGGGGGGCCCCACTATAATTCACCCCTCCACTTT	CASSSGGPHYNSPLHF
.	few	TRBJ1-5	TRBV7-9	TGTGCCAGCAGCTTAGATACCCATTTT	CASSLDTHF
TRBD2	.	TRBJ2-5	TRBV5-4	TGTGCCAGCACCCTGGGGGGGCAAGAGACCCAGTACTTC	CASTLGGQETQYF
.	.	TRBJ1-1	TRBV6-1	TGTGCCAGCAGTGAAGCCTGGCCTCGGGTCACTGAAGCTTTCTTT	CASSEAWPRVTEAFF
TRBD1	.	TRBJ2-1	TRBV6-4	TGTGCCAGCAGTGACCAAGGGACAGGGTACAATGAGCAGTTCTTC	CASSDQGTGYNEQFF
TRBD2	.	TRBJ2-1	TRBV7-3	TGTGCCAGCACTGGCGGGGGCTCCTACAATGAGCAGTTCTTC	CASTGGGSYNEQFF
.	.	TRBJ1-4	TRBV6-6	TGTGCCAGCAGTTACTCTGAATATGAAAAACTGTTTTTT	CASSYSEYEKLFF
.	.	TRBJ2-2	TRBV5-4	TGTGCCAGCAGCTTCACTACCGGGGAGCTGTTTTTT	CASSFTTGELFF